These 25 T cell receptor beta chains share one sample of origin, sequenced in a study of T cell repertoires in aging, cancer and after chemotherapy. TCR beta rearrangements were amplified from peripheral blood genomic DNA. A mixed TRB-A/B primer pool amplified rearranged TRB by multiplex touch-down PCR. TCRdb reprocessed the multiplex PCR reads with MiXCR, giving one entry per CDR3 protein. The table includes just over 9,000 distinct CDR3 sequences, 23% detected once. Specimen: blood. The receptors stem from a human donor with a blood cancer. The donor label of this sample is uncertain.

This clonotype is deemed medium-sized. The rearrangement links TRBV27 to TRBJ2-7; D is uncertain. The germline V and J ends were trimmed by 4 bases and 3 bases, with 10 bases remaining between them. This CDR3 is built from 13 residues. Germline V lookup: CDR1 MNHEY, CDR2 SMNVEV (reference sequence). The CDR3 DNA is TGTGCCAGCAGTTACGGCGCGAACTACGAGCAGTACTTC. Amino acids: CASSYGANYEQYF.

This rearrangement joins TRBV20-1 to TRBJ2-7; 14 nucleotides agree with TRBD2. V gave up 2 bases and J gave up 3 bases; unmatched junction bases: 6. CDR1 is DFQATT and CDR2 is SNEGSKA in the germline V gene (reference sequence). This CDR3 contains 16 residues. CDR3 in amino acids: CSARRLAGGPHYEQYF. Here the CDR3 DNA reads TGCAGTGCTAGACGACTAGCGGGAGGGCCCCACTACGAGCAGTACTTC.

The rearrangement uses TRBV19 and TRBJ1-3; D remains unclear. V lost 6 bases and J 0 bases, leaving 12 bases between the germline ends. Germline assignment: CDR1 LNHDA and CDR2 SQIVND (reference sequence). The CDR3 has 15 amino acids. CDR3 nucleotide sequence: TGTGCCAGTAGAAGCAGCCATAGCTCTGGAAACACCATATATTTT. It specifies CASRSSHSSGNTIYF. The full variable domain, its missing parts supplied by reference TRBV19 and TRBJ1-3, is DGGITQSPKYLFRKEGQNVTLSCEQNLNHDAMYWYRQDPGQGLRLIYYSQIVNDFQKGDIAEGYSVSREKKESFPLTVTSAQKNPTAFYLCASRSSHSSGNTIYFGEGSWLTVV.

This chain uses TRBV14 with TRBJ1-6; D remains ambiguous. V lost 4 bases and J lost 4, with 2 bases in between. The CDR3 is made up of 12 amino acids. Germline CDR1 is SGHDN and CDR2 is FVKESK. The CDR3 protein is CASSPYNSPLHF. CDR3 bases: TGTGCCAGCAGCCCGTATAATTCACCCCTCCACTTT.

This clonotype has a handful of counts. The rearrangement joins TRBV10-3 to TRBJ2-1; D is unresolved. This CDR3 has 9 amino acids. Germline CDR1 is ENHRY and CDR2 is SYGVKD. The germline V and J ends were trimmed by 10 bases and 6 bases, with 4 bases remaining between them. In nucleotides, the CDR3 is TGTGCCAATCCCAATGAGCAGTTCTTC. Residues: CANPNEQFF.

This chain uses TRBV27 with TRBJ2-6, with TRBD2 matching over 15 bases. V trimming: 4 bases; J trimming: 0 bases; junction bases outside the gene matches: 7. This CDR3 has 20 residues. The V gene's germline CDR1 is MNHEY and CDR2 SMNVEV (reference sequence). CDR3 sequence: CASSSGTSGRKISGANVLTF. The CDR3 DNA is TGTGCCAGCAGTTCCGGGACTAGCGGGAGGAAAATCTCTGGGGCCAACGTCCTGACTTTC. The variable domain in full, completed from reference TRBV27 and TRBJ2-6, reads EAQVTQNPRYLITVTGKKLTVTCSQNMNHEYMSWYRQDPGLGLRQIYYSMNVEVTDKGDVPEGYKVSRKEKRNFPLILESPSPNQTSLYFCASSSGTSGRKISGANVLTFGAGSRLTVL.

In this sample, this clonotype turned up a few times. DNA of the CDR3: TGTGCCAGCAGTTCCCGCGGGGCAGGGGAGGGCTATGGCTACACCTTC. Translated: CASSSRGAGEGYGYTF. This sequence joins TRBV6-5 and TRBJ1-2; tentatively, D is TRBD1 (6 bases). The germline V gene has CDR1 MNHEY and CDR2 SVGAGI. V was pared by 4 bases and J by 4 bases, with 19 bases between. The CDR3 length is 16 residues.

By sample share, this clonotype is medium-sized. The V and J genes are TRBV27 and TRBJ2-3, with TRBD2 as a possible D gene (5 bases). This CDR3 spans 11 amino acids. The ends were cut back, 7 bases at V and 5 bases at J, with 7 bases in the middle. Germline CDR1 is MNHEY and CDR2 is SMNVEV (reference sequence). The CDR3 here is CASIRGDTQYF. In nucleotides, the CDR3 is TGTGCCAGCATCCGGGGAGATACGCAGTATTTT.

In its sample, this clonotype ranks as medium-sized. The CDR3 protein is CAWSSRREKLFF. The CDR3 region has the DNA TGTGCCTGGAGTTCGCGGCGTGAAAAACTGTTTTTT. The chain is built from TRBV30 and TRBJ1-4; D remains unclear. This CDR3 contains 12 residues. Trimming cost V 2 bases and J 7 bases, with 8 bases left between them. The V gene's germline CDR1 is GTSNPN and CDR2 SVGIG (reference sequence). The full variable domain, its missing parts supplied by reference TRBV30 and TRBJ1-4, is SQTIHQWPATLVQPVGSPLSLECTVEGTSNPNLYWYRQAAGRGLQLLFYSVGIGQISSEVPQNLSASRPQDRQFILSSKKLLLSDSGFYLCAWSSRREKLFFGSGTQLSVL.

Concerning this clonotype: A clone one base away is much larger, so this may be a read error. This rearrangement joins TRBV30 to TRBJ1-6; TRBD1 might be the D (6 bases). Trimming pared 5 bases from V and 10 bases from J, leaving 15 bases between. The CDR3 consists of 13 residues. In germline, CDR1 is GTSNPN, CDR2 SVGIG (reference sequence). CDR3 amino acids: CAWEGGGPSPLHF. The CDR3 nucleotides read TGTGCCTGGGAGGGGGGGGGGCCCTCACCCCTCCACTTT.

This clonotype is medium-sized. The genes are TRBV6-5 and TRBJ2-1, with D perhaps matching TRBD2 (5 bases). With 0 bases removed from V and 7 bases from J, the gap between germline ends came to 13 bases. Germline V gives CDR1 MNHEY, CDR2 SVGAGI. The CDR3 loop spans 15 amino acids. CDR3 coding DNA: TGTGCCAGCAGTTACTCTGGAATCCAGCGGAATGAGCAGTTCTTC. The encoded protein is CASSYSGIQRNEQFF.

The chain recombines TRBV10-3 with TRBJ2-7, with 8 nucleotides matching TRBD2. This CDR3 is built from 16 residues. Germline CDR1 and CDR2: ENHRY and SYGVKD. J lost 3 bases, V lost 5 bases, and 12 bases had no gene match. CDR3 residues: CAISSPSTGTSYEQYF. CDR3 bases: TGTGCCATCAGTTCACCTTCGACCGGGACTAGCTACGAGCAGTACTTC.

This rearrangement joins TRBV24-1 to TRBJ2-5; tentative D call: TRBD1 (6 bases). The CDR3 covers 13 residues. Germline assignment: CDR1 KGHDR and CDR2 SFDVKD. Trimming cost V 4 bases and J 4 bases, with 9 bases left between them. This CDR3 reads CATSEQGRETQYF. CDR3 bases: TGTGCCACCAGTGAACAGGGTAGAGAGACCCAGTACTTC.

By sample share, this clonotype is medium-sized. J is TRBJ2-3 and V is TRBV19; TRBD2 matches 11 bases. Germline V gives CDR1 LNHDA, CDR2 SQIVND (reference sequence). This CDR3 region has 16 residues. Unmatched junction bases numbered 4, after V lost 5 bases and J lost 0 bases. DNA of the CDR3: TGTGCCAGTAGTGCGGGACTAGCGGTTAGCACAGATACGCAGTATTTT. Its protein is CASSAGLAVSTDTQYF.

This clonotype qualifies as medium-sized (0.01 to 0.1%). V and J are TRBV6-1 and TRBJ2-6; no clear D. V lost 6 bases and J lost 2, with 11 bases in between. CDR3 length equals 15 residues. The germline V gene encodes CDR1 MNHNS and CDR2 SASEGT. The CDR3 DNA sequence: TGTGCCAGCAGCGAGGCTGGGACTGGGGCCAACGTCCTGACTTTC. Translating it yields CASSEAGTGANVLTF.

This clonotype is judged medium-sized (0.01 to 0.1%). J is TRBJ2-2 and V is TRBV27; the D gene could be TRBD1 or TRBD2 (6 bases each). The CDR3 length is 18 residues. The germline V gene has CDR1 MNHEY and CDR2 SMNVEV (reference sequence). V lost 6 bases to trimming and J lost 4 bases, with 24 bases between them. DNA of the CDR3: TGTGCCAGCAGACCATCGCCTCGAGGGGGGACGGTCACCGGGGAGCTGTTTTTT. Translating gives CASRPSPRGGTVTGELFF.

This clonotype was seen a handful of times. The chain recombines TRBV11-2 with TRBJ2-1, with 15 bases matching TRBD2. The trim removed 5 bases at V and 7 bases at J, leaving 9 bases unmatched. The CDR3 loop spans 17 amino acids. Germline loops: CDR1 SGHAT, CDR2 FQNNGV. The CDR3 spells CASSQGGTSGRSNEQFF. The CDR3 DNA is TGTGCCAGCAGCCAGGGGGGGACTAGCGGGAGGTCAAATGAGCAGTTCTTC.

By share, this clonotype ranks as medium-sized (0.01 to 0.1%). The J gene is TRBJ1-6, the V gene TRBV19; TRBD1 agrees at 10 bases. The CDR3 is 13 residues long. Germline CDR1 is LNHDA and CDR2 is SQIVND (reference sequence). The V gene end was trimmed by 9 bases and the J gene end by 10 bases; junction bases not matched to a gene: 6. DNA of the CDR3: TGTGCCAGCAGGGACAGGGGAGGGTCACCCCTCCACTTT. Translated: CASRDRGGSPLHF.

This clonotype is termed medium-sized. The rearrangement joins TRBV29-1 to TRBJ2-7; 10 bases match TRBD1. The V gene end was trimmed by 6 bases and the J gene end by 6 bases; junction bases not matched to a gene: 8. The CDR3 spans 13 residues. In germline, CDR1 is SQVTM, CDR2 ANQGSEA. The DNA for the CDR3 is TGCAGCGTGAGGACAGGGGGGAATGGCGAGCAGTACTTC. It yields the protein CSVRTGGNGEQYF.

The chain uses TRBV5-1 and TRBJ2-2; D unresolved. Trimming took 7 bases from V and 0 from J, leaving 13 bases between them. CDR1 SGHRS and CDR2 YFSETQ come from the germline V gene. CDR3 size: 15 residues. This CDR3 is CASVRTTPNTGELFF. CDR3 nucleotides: TGCGCCAGCGTTCGGACGACACCGAACACCGGGGAGCTGTTTTTT. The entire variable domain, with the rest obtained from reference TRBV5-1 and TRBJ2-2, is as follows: KAGVTQTPRYLIKTRGQQVTLSCSPISGHRSVSWYQQTPGQGLQFLFEYFSETQRNKGNFPGRFSGRQFSNSRSEMNVSTLELGDSALYLCASVRTTPNTGELFFGEGSRLTVL.

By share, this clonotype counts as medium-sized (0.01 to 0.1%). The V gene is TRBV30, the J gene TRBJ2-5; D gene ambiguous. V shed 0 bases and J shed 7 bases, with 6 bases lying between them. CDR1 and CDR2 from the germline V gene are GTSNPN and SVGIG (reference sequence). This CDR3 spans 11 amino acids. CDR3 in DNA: TGTGCCTGGAGTGTAGGATGGACCCAGTACTTC. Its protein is CAWSVGWTQYF.

CDR3 DNA: TGTGCCAGCAGCTTAAGCGATAATTCACCCCTCCACTTT. This translates into CASSLSDNSPLHF. This chain links TRBV11-1 with TRBJ1-6; D gene ambiguous. The CDR3 is made up of 13 amino acids. The germline V gene has CDR1 SGHAT and CDR2 FQDESV (reference sequence). Deletions cut 2 bases from V and 5 bases from J, with 4 bases between. Filled out from reference TRBV11-1 and TRBJ1-6, the complete variable domain reads EAEVAQSPRYKITEKSQAVAFWCDPISGHATLYWYRQILGQGPELLVQFQDESVVDDSQLPKDRFSAERLKGVDSTLKIQPAELGDSAMYLCASSLSDNSPLHFGNGTRLTVT.

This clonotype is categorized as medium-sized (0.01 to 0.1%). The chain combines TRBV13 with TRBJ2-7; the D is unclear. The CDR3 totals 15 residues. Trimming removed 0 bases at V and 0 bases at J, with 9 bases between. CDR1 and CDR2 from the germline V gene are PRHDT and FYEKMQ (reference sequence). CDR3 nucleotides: TGTGCCAGCAGCTTAGGAGCTGTATCCTCCTACGAGCAGTACTTC. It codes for CASSLGAVSSYEQYF.

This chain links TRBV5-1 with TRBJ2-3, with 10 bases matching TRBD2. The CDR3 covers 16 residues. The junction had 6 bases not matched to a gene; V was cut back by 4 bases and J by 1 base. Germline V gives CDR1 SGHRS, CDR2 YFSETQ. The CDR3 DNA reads TGCGCCAGCAGCCCGGAAGCGGGAGGGGGCACAGATACGCAGTATTTT. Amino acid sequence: CASSPEAGGGTDTQYF.

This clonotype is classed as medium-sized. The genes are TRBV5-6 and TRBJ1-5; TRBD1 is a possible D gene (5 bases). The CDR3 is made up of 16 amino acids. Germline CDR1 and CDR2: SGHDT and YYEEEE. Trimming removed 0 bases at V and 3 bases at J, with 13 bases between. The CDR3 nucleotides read TGTGCCAGCAGCTTGGGGAGGGGAGCACTCAATCAGCCCCAGCATTTT. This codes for CASSLGRGALNQPQHF.